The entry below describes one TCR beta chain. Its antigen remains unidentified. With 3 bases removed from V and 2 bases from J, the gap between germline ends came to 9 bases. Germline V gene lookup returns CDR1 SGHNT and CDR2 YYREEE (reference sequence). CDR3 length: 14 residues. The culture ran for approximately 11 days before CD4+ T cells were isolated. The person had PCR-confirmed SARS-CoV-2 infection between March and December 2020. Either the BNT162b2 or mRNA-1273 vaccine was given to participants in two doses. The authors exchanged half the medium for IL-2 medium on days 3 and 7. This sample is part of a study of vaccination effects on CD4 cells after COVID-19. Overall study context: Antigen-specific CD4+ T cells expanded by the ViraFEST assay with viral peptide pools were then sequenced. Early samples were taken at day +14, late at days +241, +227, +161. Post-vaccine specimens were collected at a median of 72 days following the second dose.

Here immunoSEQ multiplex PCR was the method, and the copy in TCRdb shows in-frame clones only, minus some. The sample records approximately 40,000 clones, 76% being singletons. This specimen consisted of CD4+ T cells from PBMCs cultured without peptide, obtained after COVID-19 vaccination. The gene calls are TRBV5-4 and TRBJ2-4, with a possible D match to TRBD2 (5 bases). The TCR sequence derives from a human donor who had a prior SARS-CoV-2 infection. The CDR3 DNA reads TGTGCCAGCAGCTCAGCTAGCACCAAAAACATTCAGTACTTC. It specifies CASSSASTKNIQYF.